These 20 T cell receptor beta chains were sequenced from one sample in a study of T cells expressing NK-cell markers. TCRdb reprocessed the 5' RACE reads and keeps a single row for each CDR3 protein, giving no DNA. Recorded for this sample: fewer than 550,000 distinct CDR3 sequences. Sequenced: blood T cells: a sorted CD56 or NKG2C T cell subset, CD4+ or CD8+ T cells, or bulk PBMC T cells (not recorded which). The receptors were gathered from a woman aged 50 to 60 in good health.

The chain recombines TRBV16 with TRBJ1-3; with no DNA, the TCRdb D assignment of TRBD1 cannot be verified. In germline, CDR1 is KGHSY, CDR2 FQNENV. This CDR3 comprises 16 residues. Here the CDR3 reads CASSRMGGSSGNTIYF.

This chain links TRBV27 with TRBJ1-4; TCRdb returns TRBD1, unconfirmable since there is no DNA. The CDR3 runs to 14 residues. Germline values: CDR1 MNHEY, CDR2 SMNVEV (reference sequence). The CDR3 protein is CASRGQGANEKLFF.

This sequence joins TRBV5-6 and TRBJ2-3. Germline-derived CDR1 and CDR2 are SGHDT and YYEEEE. This CDR3 comprises 13 residues. The CDR3 loop is CASSPTQEDTQYF.

The chain couples TRBV9 to TRBJ1-1; absent DNA, TCRdb's TRBD1 call cannot be checked. Per the germline V gene, CDR1 is SGDLS and CDR2 is YYNGEE. CDR3 size: 14 residues. CDR3 in amino acids: CASSETGGSTEAFF.

The rearrangement joins TRBV14 to TRBJ2-2. The CDR3 has 14 residues. Germline V CDR1 and CDR2: SGHDN, FVKESK. The CDR3 sequence is CASSQEIWSGELFF.

The CDR3 reads CSVDRGALLSEQFF. This chain uses TRBV29-1 with TRBJ2-1; without DNA, the TCRdb call of TRBD1 cannot be checked. The V gene's germline CDR1 is SQVTM and CDR2 ANQGSEA. The CDR3 length is 14 residues.

The chain has TRBV11-1 and TRBJ2-7. Germline loops: CDR1 SGHAT, CDR2 FQDESV (reference sequence). The CDR3 sequence is 15 residues long. Here the CDR3 reads CASSLEDVVPYEQYF.

This chain connects TRBV7-2 to TRBJ2-7. Per the germline V gene, CDR1 is SGHTA and CDR2 is FQGNSA. The CDR3 is made up of 12 amino acids. The CDR3 here is CASSLRSEEQYF. The whole variable domain, remainder taken from reference TRBV7-2 and TRBJ2-7, is GAGVSQSPSNKVTEKGKDVELRCDPISGHTALYWYRQSLGQGLEFLIYFQGNSAPDKSGLPSDRFSAERTGGSVSTLTIQRTQQEDSAVYLCASSLRSEEQYFGPGTRLTVT.

The CDR3 here is CASSLRRLGAGELFF. The V call is TRBV7-9, the J call TRBJ2-2; the TRBD1 assignment by TCRdb is unverifiable without DNA. CDR3 length: 15 residues. CDR1 is SEHNR and CDR2 is FQNEAQ in the germline V gene (reference sequence).

V usage is TRBV12-3 or TRBV12-4 and J usage is TRBJ2-1; there is no DNA to check the TCRdb D call of TRBD2. CDR3 length: 14 residues. This CDR3 is CATAPSGSFNEQFF.

The chain carries TRBV29-1 and TRBJ2-3; no DNA is available, so the TRBD2 call from TCRdb remains unchecked. This CDR3 has 15 residues. Germline V gives CDR1 SQVTM, CDR2 ANQGSEA. This chain's CDR3 is CSVKGRTGPADTQYF.

The chain joins TRBV14 to TRBJ2-3; TCRdb picks TRBD2, but there is no DNA to check that call. Germline V CDR1 and CDR2: SGHDN, FVKESK. The CDR3 runs 17 residues. The CDR3 protein is CASSQELAETGTDTQYF.

The gene calls are TRBV12-3 or TRBV12-4 and TRBJ1-6; lacking DNA, the TRBD1 call made by TCRdb goes unchecked. This CDR3 has 12 residues. CDR3 sequence: CASRLQGLPLHF.

The chain employs TRBV6-5 and TRBJ2-1; TCRdb's D gene call, TRBD2, goes unchecked for lack of DNA. The CDR3 sequence is 15 residues long. Germline CDR1 and CDR2: MNHEY and SVGAGI. This CDR3 reads CASSYSLAGGNEQFF.

This chain links TRBV5-6 with TRBJ2-1. CDR3 length: 16 residues. Germline-derived CDR1 and CDR2 are SGHDT and YYEEEE. This chain's CDR3 is CASSEADFSSYNEQFF.

The rearrangement uses TRBV4-1 and TRBJ1-5; TCRdb reports TRBD1, a call that lacks DNA to check it against. The CDR3 is 15 amino acids. CDR1 MGHRA and CDR2 YSYEKL come from the germline V gene. The CDR3 here is CASSQTGLSNQPQHF.

The genes are TRBV12-3 or TRBV12-4 and TRBJ2-2. The CDR3 has 15 residues. The CDR3 loop reads CASSLVPTNTGELFF.

The chain couples TRBV4-1 to TRBJ2-5; TCRdb indicates TRBD2, and absent DNA this call remains unverified. CDR1 and CDR2 from the germline V gene are MGHRA and YSYEKL. The CDR3 is 20 amino acids. CDR3 protein: CASSQERSGTSGQQRETQYF.

V and J are TRBV5-1 and TRBJ2-7. In germline, CDR1 is SGHRS, CDR2 YFSETQ. The length of the CDR3 is 12 residues. The CDR3 is CASSTDDYEQYF. Full variable domain (remainder filled in from reference TRBV5-1 and TRBJ2-7): KAGVTQTPRYLIKTRGQQVTLSCSPISGHRSVSWYQQTPGQGLQFLFEYFSETQRNKGNFPGRFSGRQFSNSRSEMNVSTLELGDSALYLCASSTDDYEQYFGPGTRLTVT.

The rearrangement joins TRBV7-9 to TRBJ1-1; TCRdb names TRBD1, which stays unverified in the absence of DNA. The germline CDR1 and CDR2 sequences are SEHNR and FQNEAQ (reference sequence). CDR3 length: 12 amino acids. The CDR3 sequence: CAVQGAGTEAFF.